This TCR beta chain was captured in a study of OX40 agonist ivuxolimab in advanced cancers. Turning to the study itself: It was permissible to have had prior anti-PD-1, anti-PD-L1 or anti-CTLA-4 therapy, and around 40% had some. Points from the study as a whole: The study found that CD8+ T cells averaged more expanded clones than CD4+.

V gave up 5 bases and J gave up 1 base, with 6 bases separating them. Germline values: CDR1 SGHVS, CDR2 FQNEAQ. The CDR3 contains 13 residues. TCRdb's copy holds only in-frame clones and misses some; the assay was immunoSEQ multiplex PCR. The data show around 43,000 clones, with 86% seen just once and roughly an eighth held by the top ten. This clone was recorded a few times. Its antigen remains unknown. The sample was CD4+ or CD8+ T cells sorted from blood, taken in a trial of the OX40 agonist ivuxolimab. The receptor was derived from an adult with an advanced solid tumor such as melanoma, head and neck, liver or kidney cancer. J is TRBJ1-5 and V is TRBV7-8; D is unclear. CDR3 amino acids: CASSKGSNQPQHF. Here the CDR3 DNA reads TGTGCCAGCAGCAAGGGAAGCAATCAGCCCCAGCATTTT.